This is a list of T cell receptor beta chains from one sample in a study of cytomegalovirus exposure and HLA in healthy donors. The repertoire was sequenced with immunoSEQ multiplex PCR; TCRdb's copy has only in-frame clones and lacks some. In the table there are 150,000 to 200,000 clones, roughly 90% of which are singletons. Sequencing used PBMCs. These receptors all stem from a woman between 18 and 29 years old in good health and CMV-seronegative. CDR3s include the opening cysteine and the closing phenylalanine or tryptophan. Each record gives: V gene, D gene, J gene, clone size, CDR3 DNA, CDR3 protein. A D gene is named only where the DNA matches it firmly. Clone size, where shown, is once, few, many, or a class for clones that have expanded.

>TRBV5-1|NA|TRBJ2-3|NA
TGCGCCAGCAGCTTACTTAACAGGGGCACAGATACGCAGTATTTT
CASSLLNRGTDTQYF
>TRBV4-1|NA|TRBJ1-1|NA
TGCGCCAGCAGCCAACCTACCGGGACAAGCACTGAAGCTTTCTTT
CASSQPTGTSTEAFF
>TRBV18|NA|TRBJ1-5|many
TGTGCCAGCTCACCATCCGGGACAAACAATCAGCCCCAGCATTTT
CASSPSGTNNQPQHF
>TRBV27|TRBD1|TRBJ2-7|NA
TGTGCCAGCAGACAGGGGAGCTCCTACGAGCAGTACTTC
CASRQGSSYEQYF
>TRBV29-1|NA|TRBJ1-1|NA
TGCAGCGTTTATCAGGGTGAGGTTACTGAAGCTTTCTTT
CSVYQGEVTEAFF
>TRBV5-1|NA|TRBJ1-3|NA
TGCGCCAGCAGCGTTGACACCCAGGGCTCCGGAAACACCATATATTTT
CASSVDTQGSGNTIYF
>TRBV4-1|NA|TRBJ1-2|NA
TGCGCCAGCAGCCAAGGGGGCAGCTCCTATGGCTACACCTTC
CASSQGGSSYGYTF
>TRBV5-1|TRBD1|TRBJ2-5|once
TGCGCCAGCAGCTTGGGGGACAGGTACCAAGAGACCCAGTACTTC
CASSLGDRYQETQYF
>TRBV5-1|NA|TRBJ2-7|NA
TGCGCCAGCAGCTTGGGGGGAGCAAAAAGCTCCTACGAGCAGTACTTC
CASSLGGAKSSYEQYF
>TRBV4-2|TRBD1|TRBJ2-5|NA
TGTGCCAGCAGCCCGGGACAGGGAGGGGAGACCCAGTACTTC
CASSPGQGGETQYF
>TRBV10-2|NA|TRBJ1-1|NA
TGCGCCAGCAGTGTGGTGGGAGGGATGAACACTGAAGCTTTCTTT
CASSVVGGMNTEAFF
>TRBV5-1|TRBD2|TRBJ2-7|few
TGCGCCAGCAGCCATAACCCAGCGGGAGGGCCATACGAGCAGTACTTC
CASSHNPAGGPYEQYF
>TRBV7-9|TRBD1|TRBJ1-2|NA
TGTGCCACGGGAGGACAGGGGGCCAACTATGGCTACACCTTC
CATGGQGANYGYTF
>TRBV12-5|TRBD1|TRBJ1-1|once
TGTGCTAGTGGACGGCTGGGACAGGGAATAACTGTTGACACTGAAGCTTTCTTT
CASGRLGQGITVDTEAFF
>TRBV4-3|NA|TRBJ1-5|NA
TGCGCCAGCAGCCAAGATTGGCCTAATCAGCCCCAGCATTTT
CASSQDWPNQPQHF
>TRBV7-2|TRBD2|TRBJ2-3|NA
TGTGCCAGCAGCTTAAGGCGGGGGGGGGCAGATACGCAGTATTTT
CASSLRRGGADTQYF
>TRBV7-8|NA|TRBJ2-1|NA
TGTGCCAGCAGCTTCCCTGACAGGATGAATTACAATGAGCAGTTCTTC
CASSFPDRMNYNEQFF
>TRBV5-6|TRBD2|TRBJ2-5|once
TGTGCCAGCAGCTCCATGACTAGCGGGAGAGAGACCCAGTACTTC
CASSSMTSGRETQYF
>TRBV6-5|NA|TRBJ1-2|NA
TGTGCCAGCAGTTATAGGGTAGGAGGGAACTATGGCTACACCTTC
CASSYRVGGNYGYTF
>TRBV29-1|TRBD1|TRBJ1-3|NA
TGCAGCGTCTCACAGGGGTTTGGAAACACCATATATTTT
CSVSQGFGNTIYF
>TRBV5-1|TRBD1|TRBJ1-2|NA
TGCGCCAGCAGTTACACAGGGGAGATTCCCTATGGCTACACCTTC
CASSYTGEIPYGYTF
>TRBV9|NA|TRBJ1-2|NA
TGTGCCAGCAGCCCCCTAGGAGGGTTGGGGATTGACTATGGCTACACCTTC
CASSPLGGLGIDYGYTF
>TRBV28|NA|TRBJ2-5|NA
TGTGCCAGCAGTACGAGGGTAGAGATCCGGGAGACCCAGTACTTC
CASSTRVEIRETQYF
>TRBV11-2|TRBD2|TRBJ2-7|NA
TGTGCCAGCAGCTTAGGACTAGCGGCCTACGAGCAGTACTTC
CASSLGLAAYEQYF
>TRBV13|TRBD1|TRBJ2-5|NA
TGTGCCAGCAGCCCGGGACAGGGGGCCGAGACCCAGTACTTC
CASSPGQGAETQYF
>TRBV21-1|NA|TRBJ2-5|NA
TGTGCCAGCAGCATGGCTAGCGGGAGGGGGGAGACCCAGTACTTC
CASSMASGRGETQYF
>TRBV7-9|NA|TRBJ1-1|NA
TGTGCCAGCCAGGGGTATTCGATGGCTGAAGCTTTCTTT
CASQGYSMAEAFF
>TRBV6-5|NA|TRBJ1-2|NA
TGTGCCAGCAGCTACCGGGGGAAGGGCTACACCTTC
CASSYRGKGYTF
>TRBV5-1|NA|TRBJ2-3|NA
TGCGCCAGCAGCCGAGCAAGCGATACGCAGTATTTT
CASSRASDTQYF
>TRBV29-1|TRBD1|TRBJ1-1|once
TGCAGCGTGACCTCGTCCGGACAGGGGTCGGGGAAAGCTTTCTTT
CSVTSSGQGSGKAFF
>TRBV7-9|NA|TRBJ1-2|NA
TGTGCCAGCAGCTTAGTCGATCCACGAGATGGCTACACCTTC
CASSLVDPRDGYTF
>TRBV7-9|TRBD1|TRBJ1-2|NA
TGTGCCAGCACGAGTAGACAGGGGGGGTATGGCTACACCTTC
CASTSRQGGYGYTF
>TRBV7-2|NA|TRBJ2-7|NA
TGTGCCAGCAGCTTAGCGTCCCTCCCCTACGAGCAGTACTTC
CASSLASLPYEQYF